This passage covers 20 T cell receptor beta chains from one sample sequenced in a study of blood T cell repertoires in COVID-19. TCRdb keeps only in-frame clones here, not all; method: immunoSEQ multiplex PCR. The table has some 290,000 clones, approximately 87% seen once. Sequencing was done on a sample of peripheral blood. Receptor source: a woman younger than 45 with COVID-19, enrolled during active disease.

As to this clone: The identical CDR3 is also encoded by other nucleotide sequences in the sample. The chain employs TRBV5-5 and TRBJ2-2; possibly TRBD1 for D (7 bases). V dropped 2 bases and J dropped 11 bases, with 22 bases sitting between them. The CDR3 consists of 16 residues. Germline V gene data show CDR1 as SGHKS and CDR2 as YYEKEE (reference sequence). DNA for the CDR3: TGTGCCAGCAGCTTTGTGACAGGGACTCGGGGAGGAGAGCTGTTTTTT. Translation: CASSFVTGTRGGELFF.

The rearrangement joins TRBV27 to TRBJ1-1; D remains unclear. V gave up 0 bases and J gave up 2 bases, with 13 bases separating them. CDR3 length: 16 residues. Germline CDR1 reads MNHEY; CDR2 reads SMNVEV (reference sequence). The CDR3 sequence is CASSLSPPGVNTEAFF. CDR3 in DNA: TGTGCCAGCAGTTTATCCCCGCCTGGAGTTAACACTGAAGCTTTCTTT.

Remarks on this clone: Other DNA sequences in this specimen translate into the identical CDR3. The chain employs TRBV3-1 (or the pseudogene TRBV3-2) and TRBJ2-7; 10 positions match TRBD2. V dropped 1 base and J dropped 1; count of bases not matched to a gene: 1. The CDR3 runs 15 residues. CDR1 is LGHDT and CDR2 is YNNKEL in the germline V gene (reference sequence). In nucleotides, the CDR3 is TGTGCCAGCAGCCAAGGGACTAGCGGTTCCTACGAGCAGTACTTC. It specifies CASSQGTSGSYEQYF.

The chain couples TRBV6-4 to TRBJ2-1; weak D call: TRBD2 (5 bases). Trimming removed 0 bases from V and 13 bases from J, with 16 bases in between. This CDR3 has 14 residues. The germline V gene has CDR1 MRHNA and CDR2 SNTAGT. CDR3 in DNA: TGTGCCAGCAGTGACTCGATTGGGTTGGGGAGACAGTTCTTC. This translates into CASSDSIGLGRQFF.

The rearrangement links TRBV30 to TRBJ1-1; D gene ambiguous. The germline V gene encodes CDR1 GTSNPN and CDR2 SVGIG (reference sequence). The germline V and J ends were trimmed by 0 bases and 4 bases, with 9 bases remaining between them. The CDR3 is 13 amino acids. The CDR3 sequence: CAWSVIAGTEAFF. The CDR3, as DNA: TGTGCCTGGAGTGTTATTGCGGGCACTGAAGCTTTCTTT.

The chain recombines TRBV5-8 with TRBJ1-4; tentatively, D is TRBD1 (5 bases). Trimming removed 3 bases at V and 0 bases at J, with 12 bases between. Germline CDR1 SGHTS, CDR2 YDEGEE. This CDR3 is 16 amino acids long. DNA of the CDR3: TGTGCCAGCAGCTATGGGAGGGGCCCAACTAATGAAAAACTGTTTTTT. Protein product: CASSYGRGPTNEKLFF.

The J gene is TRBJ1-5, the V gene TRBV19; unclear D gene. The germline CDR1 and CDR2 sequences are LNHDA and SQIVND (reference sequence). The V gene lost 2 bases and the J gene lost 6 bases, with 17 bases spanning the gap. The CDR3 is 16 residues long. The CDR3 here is CASSITGLGEGQPQHF. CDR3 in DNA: TGTGCCAGTAGTATAACCGGCCTGGGCGAGGGTCAGCCCCAGCATTTT.

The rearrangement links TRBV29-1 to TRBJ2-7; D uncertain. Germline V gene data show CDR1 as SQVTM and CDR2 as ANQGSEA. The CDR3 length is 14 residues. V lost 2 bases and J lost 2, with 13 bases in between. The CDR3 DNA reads TGCAGCGTTGAAACGATACAGACCCCCTACGAGCAGTACTTC. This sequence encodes CSVETIQTPYEQYF.

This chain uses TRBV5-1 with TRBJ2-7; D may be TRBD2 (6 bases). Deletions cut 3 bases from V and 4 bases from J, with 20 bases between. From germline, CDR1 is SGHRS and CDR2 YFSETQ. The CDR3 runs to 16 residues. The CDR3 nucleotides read TGCGCCAGCAGCTCCGGACTACAACAAGGCAAGTACGAGCAGTACTTC. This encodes CASSSGLQQGKYEQYF.

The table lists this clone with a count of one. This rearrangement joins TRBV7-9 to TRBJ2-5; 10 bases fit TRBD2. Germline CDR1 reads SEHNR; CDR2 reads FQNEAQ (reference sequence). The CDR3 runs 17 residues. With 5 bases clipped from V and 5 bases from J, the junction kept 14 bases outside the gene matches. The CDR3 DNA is TGTGCCAGCAGCCACTGGACTAGCGGACACCCCCGTGAGACCCAGTACTTC. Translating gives CASSHWTSGHPRETQYF.

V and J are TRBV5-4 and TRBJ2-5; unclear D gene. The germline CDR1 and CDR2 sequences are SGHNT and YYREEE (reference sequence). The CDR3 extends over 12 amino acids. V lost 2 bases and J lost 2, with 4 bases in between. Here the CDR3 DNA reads TGTGCCAGCAGCTTCCGTCAAGAGACCCAGTACTTC. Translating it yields CASSFRQETQYF. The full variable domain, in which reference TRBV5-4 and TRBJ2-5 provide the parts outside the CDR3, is ETGVTQSPTHLIKTRGQQVTLRCSSQSGHNTVSWYQQALGQGPQFIFQYYREEENGRGNFPPRFSGLQFPNYSSELNVNALELDDSALYLCASSFRQETQYFGPGTRLLVL.

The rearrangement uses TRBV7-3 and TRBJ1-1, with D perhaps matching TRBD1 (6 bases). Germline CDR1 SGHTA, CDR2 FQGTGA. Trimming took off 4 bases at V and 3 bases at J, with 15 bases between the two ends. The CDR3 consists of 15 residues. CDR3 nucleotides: TGTGCCAGCAGCTCCTTAGGGTCAGGGGACACTGAAGCTTTCTTT. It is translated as CASSSLGSGDTEAFF.

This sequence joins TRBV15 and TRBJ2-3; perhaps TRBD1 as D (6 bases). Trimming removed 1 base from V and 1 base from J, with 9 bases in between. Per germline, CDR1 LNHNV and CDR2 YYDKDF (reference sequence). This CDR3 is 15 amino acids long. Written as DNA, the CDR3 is TGTGCCACCAGCAGAGCCAGGGGCGGCACAGATACGCAGTATTTT. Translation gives CATSRARGGTDTQYF.

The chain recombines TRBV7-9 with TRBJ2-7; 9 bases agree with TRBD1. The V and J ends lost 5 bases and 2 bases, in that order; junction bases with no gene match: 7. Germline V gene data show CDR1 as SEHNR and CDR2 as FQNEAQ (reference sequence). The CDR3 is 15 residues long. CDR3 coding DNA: TGTGCCAGCAGCGAGAGGACAGGGGAACCCTACGAGCAGTACTTC. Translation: CASSERTGEPYEQYF.

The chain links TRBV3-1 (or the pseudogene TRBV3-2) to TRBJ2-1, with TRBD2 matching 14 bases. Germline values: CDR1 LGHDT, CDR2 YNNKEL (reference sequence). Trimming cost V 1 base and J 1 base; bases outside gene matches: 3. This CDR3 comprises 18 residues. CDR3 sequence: CASSQAGLAGESYNEQFF. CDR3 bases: TGTGCCAGCAGCCAAGCGGGACTAGCGGGAGAGTCCTACAATGAGCAGTTCTTC.

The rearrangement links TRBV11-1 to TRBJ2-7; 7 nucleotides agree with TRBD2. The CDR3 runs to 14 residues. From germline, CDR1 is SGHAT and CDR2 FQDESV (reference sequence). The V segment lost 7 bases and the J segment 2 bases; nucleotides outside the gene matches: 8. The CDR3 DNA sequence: TGTGCCAGCACTCCGGGAGGACTTGCCTACGAGCAGTACTTC. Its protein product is CASTPGGLAYEQYF.

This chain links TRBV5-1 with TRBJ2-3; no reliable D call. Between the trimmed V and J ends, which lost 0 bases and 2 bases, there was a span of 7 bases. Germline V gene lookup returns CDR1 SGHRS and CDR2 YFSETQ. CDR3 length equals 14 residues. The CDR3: CASSLGGPTDTQYF. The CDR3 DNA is TGCGCCAGCAGCTTGGGAGGTCCCACAGATACGCAGTATTTT.

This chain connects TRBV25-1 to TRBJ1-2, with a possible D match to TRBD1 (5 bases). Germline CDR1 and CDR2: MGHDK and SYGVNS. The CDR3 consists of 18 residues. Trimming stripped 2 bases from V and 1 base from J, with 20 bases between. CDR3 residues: CASSEISLGGYLNYGYTF. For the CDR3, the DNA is TGTGCCAGCAGTGAAATTAGTCTGGGGGGTTACCTTAACTATGGCTACACCTTC.

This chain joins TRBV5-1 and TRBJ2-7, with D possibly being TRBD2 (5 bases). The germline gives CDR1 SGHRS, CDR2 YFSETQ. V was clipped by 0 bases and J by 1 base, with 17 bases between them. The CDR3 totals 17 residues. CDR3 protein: CASSLAFSRRSSYEQYF. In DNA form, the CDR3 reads TGCGCCAGCAGCTTGGCCTTTTCAAGGAGGTCGTCCTACGAGCAGTACTTC. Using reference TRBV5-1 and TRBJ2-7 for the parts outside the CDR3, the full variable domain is KAGVTQTPRYLIKTRGQQVTLSCSPISGHRSVSWYQQTPGQGLQFLFEYFSETQRNKGNFPGRFSGRQFSNSRSEMNVSTLELGDSALYLCASSLAFSRRSSYEQYFGPGTRLTVT.

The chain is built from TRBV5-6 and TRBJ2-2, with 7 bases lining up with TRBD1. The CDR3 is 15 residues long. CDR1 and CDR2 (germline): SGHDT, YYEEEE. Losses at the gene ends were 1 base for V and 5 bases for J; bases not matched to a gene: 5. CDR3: CASSLYRGQTGELFF. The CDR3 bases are TGTGCCAGCAGCTTGTACAGGGGTCAGACCGGGGAGCTGTTTTTT. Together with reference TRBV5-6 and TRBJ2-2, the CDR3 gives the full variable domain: DAGVTQSPTHLIKTRGQQVTLRCSPKSGHDTVSWYQQALGQGPQFIFQYYEEEERQRGNFPDRFSGHQFPNYSSELNVNALLLGDSALYLCASSLYRGQTGELFFGEGSRLTVL.